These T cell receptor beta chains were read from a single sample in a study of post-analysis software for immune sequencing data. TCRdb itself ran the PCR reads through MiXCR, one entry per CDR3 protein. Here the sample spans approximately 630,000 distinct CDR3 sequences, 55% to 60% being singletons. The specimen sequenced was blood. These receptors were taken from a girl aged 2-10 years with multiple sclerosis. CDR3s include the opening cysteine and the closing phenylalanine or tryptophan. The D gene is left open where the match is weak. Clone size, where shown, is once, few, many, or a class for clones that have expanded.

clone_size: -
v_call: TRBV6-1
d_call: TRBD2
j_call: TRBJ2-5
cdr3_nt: TGTGCCAGCAGTGCGATTAGCGGGAGAGAAGAGACCCAGTACTTC
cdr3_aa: CASSAISGREETQYF

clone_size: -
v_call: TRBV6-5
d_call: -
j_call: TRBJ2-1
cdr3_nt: TGTGCCAGCAGCCCAGGGCTAGTTCTATACAATGAGCAGTTCTTC
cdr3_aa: CASSPGLVLYNEQFF

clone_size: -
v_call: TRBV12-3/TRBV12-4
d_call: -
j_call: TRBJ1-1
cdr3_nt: TGTGCCAGCACCTTTCAAGAGGGGTGGACTGAAGCTTTCTTT
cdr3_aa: CASTFQEGWTEAFF

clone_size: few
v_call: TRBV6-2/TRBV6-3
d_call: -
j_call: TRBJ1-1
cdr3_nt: TGTGCCAGCAGCTCCGGACTGACCACTGAAGCTTTCTTT
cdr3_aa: CASSSGLTTEAFF

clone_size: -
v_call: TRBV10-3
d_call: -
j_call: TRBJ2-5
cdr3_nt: TGTGCCATCAGTTGCTTCCCGGGACAAACTTTAGGGGAGACCCAGTACTTC
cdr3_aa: CAISCFPGQTLGETQYF

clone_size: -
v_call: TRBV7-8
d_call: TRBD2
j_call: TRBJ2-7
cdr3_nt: TGTGCCAGCAGCTTTGCGGGGGGGGACGAGCAGTACTTC
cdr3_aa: CASSFAGGDEQYF

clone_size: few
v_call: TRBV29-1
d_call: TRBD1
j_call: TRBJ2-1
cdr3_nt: TGCAGTGTGGCGACAGGGTACAATGAGCAGTTCTTC
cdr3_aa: CSVATGYNEQFF

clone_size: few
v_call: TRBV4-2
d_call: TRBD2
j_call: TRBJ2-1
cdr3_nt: TGTGCCAGCAGCCAAGGTTTAGCGGGAGGGGTTTACAATGAGCAGTTCTTC
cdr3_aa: CASSQGLAGGVYNEQFF

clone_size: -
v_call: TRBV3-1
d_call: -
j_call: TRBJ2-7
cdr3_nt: TGTGCCAGCAGCCTCAGGGAGAACGAGCAGTACTTC
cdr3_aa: CASSLRENEQYF

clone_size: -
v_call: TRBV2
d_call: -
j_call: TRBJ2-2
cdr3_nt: TGTGCCAGCAGTGAAGCCCCGAAACGTATCGGCACCGGGGAGCTGTTTTTT
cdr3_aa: CASSEAPKRIGTGELFF

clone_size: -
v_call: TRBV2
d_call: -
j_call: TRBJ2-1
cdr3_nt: TGTGCCAGCAGTACGGGGCCGTTCAATGAGCAGTTCTTC
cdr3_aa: CASSTGPFNEQFF

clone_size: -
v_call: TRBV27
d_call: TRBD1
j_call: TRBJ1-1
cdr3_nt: TGTGCCAGCAGTTTCGACAGGGGGATGAACACTGAAGCTTTCTTT
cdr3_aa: CASSFDRGMNTEAFF

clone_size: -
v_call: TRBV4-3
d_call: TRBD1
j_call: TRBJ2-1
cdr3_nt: TGCGCCAGCAGCCAAGAATTGAGACAGGGGCGTGAGCAGTTCTTC
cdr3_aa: CASSQELRQGREQFF

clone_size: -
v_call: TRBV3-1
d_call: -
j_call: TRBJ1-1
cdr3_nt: TGTGCCAGCAGCCAATCGACGGTGAACACTGAAGCTTTCTTT
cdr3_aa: CASSQSTVNTEAFF

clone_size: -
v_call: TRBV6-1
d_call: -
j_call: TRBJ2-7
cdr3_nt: TGTGCCAGCAGTGGGGACATCTACTCCTACGAGCAGTACTTC
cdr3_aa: CASSGDIYSYEQYF

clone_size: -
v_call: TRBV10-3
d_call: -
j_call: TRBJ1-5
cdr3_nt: TGTGCCACCAGTGGGCAGGGGACGGGCGCCCAGCATTTT
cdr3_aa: CATSGQGTGAQHF

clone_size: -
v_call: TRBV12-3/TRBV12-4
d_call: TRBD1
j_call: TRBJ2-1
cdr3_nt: TGTGCCAGCAGCTATAGACAGGGTTCGGGTCAGCAGTTCTTC
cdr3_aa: CASSYRQGSGQQFF

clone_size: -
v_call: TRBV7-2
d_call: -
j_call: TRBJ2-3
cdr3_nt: TGTGCCAGCAGCTTTAGCCGGGGGCGTTCAGATACGCAGTATTTT
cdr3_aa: CASSFSRGRSDTQYF

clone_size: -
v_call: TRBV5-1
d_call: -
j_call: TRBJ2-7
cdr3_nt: TGCGCCAGCAGGTTGATGGGAAGCTACGAGCAGTACTTC
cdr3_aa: CASRLMGSYEQYF

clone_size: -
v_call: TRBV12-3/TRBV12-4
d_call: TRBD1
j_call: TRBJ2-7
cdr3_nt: TGTGCCAGCAGCGCCCGGGACAGGGCCTACGAGCAGTACTTC
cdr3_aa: CASSARDRAYEQYF

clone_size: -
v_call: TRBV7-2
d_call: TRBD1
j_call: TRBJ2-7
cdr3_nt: TGTGCCAGCAGCTTCAACCCAGGGGGCGCAGGCTACGAGCAGTACTTC
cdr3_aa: CASSFNPGGAGYEQYF

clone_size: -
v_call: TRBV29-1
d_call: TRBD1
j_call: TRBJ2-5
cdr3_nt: TGCAGCGTCGGGACAGGGGCCCAAGAGACCCAGTACTTC
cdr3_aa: CSVGTGAQETQYF

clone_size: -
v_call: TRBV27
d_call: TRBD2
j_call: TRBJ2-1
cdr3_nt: TGTGCCAGCAGTTTTCTAGCGGGGGGGCGGGAGGAGCAGTTCTTC
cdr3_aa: CASSFLAGGREEQFF

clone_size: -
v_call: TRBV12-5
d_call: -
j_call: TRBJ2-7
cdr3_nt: TGTGCTAGTGGTCCGGGCAAAAGGGAAGGGTCCCCCTACGAGCAGTACTTC
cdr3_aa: CASGPGKREGSPYEQYF

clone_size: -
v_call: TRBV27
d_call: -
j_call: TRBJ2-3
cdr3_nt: TGTGCCAGCAACCCCCTTGGCACAGATACGCAGTATTTT
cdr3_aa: CASNPLGTDTQYF

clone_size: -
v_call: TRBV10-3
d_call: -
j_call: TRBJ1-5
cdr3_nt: TGTGCCATCAGCCAGGATAGCAATCAGCCCCAGCATTTT
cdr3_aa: CAISQDSNQPQHF

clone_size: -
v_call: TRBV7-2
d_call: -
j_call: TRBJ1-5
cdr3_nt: TGTGCCAGCAGCTCTGGACCCAATCAGCCCCAGCATTTT
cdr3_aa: CASSSGPNQPQHF

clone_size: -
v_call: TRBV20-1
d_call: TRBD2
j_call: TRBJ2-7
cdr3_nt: TGCAGTGCAACCGGACTAGCGGGGAGGGGGTACGAGCAGTACTTC
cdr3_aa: CSATGLAGRGYEQYF

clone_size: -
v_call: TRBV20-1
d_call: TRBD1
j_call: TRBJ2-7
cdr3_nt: TGCAGTGCTTCGCCCAGGGGGCACGAGCAGTACTTC
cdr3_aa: CSASPRGHEQYF

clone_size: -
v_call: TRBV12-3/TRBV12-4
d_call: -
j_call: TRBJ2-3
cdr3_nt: TGTGCCAGCAGTTTAATGGGGGTAGCTGATACGCAGTATTTT
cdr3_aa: CASSLMGVADTQYF

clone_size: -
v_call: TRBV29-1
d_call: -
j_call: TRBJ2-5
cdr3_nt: TGCAGCGTAAAAAGGCGCCTCGGCAGGCTGGAAGAGACCCAGTACTTC
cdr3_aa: CSVKRRLGRLEETQYF

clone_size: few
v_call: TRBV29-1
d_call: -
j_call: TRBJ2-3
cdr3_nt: TGCAGCGTTGAGGTGCGGGGAAAAGATACGCAGTATTTT
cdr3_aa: CSVEVRGKDTQYF

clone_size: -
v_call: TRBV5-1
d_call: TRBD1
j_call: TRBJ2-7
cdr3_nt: TGCGCCAGCAGCGTACCCACCGGGACAGGGTTCTACGAGCAGTACTTC
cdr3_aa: CASSVPTGTGFYEQYF

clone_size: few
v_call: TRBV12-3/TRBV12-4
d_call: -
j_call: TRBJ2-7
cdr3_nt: TGTGCCAGCAGTTGGGGGACAACCTACGAGCAGTACTTC
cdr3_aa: CASSWGTTYEQYF

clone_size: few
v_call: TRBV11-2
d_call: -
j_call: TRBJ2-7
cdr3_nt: TGTGCCAGCAGCCCGGGTCGGGCTTACGAGCAGTACTTC
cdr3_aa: CASSPGRAYEQYF

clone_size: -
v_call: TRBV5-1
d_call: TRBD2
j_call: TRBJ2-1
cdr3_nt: TGCGCCAGCAGCTTGACTAGCGGGAGGGCCGGGAGCTCCTACAATGAGCAGTTCTTC
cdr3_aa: CASSLTSGRAGSSYNEQFF

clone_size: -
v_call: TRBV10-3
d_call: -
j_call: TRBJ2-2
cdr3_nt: TGTGCCATCAGTGTGACTGAGAACACCGGGGAGCTGTTTTTT
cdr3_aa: CAISVTENTGELFF

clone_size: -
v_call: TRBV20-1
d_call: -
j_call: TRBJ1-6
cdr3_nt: TGCAGTGCTAGTGAAGGGGGTGCCCTCCACTTT
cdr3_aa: CSASEGGALHF

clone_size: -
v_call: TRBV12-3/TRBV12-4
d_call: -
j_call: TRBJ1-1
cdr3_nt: TGTGCCAGCAGTTTGCAGGGGCAAGCTGAAGCTTTCTTT
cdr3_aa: CASSLQGQAEAFF

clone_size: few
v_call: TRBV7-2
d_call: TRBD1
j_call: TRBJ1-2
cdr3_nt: TGTGCCAGCAGCTTGGGACGTTGGCAGGGGGAAGGCTACACCTTC
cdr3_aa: CASSLGRWQGEGYTF

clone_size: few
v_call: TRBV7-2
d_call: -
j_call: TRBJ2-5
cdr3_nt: TGTGCCAGCAGCATTCAGAACAGGGTTGCGGGGACCCAGTACTTC
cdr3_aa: CASSIQNRVAGTQYF

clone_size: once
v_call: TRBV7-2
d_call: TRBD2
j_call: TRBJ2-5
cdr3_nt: TGTGCCAGCAGCCCGCGGGGGGCGTTAACAGAGACCCAGTACTTC
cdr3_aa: CASSPRGALTETQYF

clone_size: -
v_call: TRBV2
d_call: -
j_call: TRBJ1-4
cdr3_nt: TGTGCCAGCACAGGGATAGGCGAAAAACTGTTTTTT
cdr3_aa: CASTGIGEKLFF

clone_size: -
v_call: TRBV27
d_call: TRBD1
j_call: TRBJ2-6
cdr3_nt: TGTGCCAGCAGTTTATGGGGGACAGGGCCTCCTTCTGGGGCCAACGTCCTGACTTTC
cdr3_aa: CASSLWGTGPPSGANVLTF

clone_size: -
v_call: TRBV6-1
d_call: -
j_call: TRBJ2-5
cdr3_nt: TGTGCCAGCAGACTCATATTGGGGGCAGAAGAGACCCAGTACTTC
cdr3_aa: CASRLILGAEETQYF

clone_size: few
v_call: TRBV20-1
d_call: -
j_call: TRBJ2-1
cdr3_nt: TGCAGTGCTAGAGATGGGCTAAAGCTGGGCGATGAGCAGTTCTTC
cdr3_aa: CSARDGLKLGDEQFF

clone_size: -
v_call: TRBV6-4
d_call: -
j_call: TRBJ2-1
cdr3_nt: TGTGCCAGCAGTGACTCGTGGAAAAGCTCCTACAATGAGCAGTTCTTC
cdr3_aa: CASSDSWKSSYNEQFF

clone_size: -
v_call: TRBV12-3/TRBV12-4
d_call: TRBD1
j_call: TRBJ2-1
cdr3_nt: TGTGCCAGCAGTTTTTTGGGACAGTCCTACAATGAGCAGTTCTTC
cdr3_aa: CASSFLGQSYNEQFF

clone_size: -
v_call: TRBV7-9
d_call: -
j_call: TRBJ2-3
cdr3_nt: TGTGCCAGCAGCTTCGCCGTTCGTTCTAGCACAGATACGCAGTATTTT
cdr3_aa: CASSFAVRSSTDTQYF